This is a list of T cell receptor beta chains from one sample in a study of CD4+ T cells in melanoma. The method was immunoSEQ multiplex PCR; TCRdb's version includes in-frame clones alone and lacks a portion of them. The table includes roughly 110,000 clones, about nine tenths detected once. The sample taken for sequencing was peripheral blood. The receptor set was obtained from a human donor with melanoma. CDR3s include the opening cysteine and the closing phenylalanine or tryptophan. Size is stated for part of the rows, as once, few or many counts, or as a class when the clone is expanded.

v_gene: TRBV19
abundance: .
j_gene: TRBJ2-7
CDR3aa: CASSITAGMYEQYF

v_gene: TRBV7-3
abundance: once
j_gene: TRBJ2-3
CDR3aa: CASSLEREGTDTQYF

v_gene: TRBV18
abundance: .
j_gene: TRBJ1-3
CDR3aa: CASSRDSQGNTIYF

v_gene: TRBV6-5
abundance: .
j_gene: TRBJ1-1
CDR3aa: CASSYSTENTEAFF

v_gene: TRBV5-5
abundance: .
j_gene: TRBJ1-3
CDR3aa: CASSLVSGNTIYF

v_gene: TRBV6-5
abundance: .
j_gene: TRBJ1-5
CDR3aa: CASGSGRNQPQHF

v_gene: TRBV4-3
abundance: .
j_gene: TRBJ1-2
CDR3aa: CASSQVAGQIYGYTF

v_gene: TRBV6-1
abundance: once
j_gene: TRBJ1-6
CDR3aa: CASRVSGVAPLHF

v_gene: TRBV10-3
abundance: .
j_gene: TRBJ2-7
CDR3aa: CAISESPQGDEQYF

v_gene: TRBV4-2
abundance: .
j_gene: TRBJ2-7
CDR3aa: CASSFSGDYEQYF

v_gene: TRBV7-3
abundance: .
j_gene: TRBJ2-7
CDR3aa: CASSLRGGLAGASYEQYF